This is a list of T cell receptor beta chains from one sample in a study of shared clonotypes between healthy human individuals. Assay used: immunoSEQ multiplex PCR; TCRdb lists only in-frame clones, some missing. The repertoire consists of nearly 2 million clones, with around 96% occurring once and the leading ten covering 1.2%. Material: naive CD8+ T cells sorted from blood. The receptors come from a man aged 18 to 29 in good health. CDR3s include the opening cysteine and the closing phenylalanine or tryptophan. Each record gives: D gene, V gene, J gene, CDR3 protein. A D gene is named only where the DNA matches it firmly.

D gene: NA
V gene: TRBV27
J gene: TRBJ1-2
CDR3 protein: CASSWGRTNYGYTF

D gene: TRBD2
V gene: TRBV7-7
J gene: TRBJ2-7
CDR3 protein: CASSATSWDEQYF

D gene: TRBD2
V gene: TRBV19
J gene: TRBJ2-7
CDR3 protein: CASSHLGGLALYEQYF

D gene: NA
V gene: TRBV2
J gene: TRBJ2-7
CDR3 protein: CASRVGFSSYEQYF

D gene: NA
V gene: TRBV2
J gene: TRBJ2-5
CDR3 protein: CASSDYVETQYF

D gene: NA
V gene: TRBV29-1
J gene: TRBJ2-7
CDR3 protein: CSVETPLGLKEQYF

D gene: NA
V gene: TRBV5-5
J gene: TRBJ2-7
CDR3 protein: CASSLLGYEQYF

D gene: TRBD1
V gene: TRBV7-9
J gene: TRBJ1-2
CDR3 protein: CASRHTGGDGYTF

D gene: TRBD2
V gene: TRBV5-6
J gene: TRBJ2-1
CDR3 protein: CASSPPRAGALNEQFF

D gene: TRBD2
V gene: TRBV4-1
J gene: TRBJ2-5
CDR3 protein: CASSSGLAGERETQYF

D gene: NA
V gene: TRBV15
J gene: TRBJ1-1
CDR3 protein: CATSRGPSMNTEAFF

D gene: NA
V gene: TRBV2
J gene: TRBJ2-3
CDR3 protein: CASSEGVNTQYF

D gene: TRBD2
V gene: TRBV29-1
J gene: TRBJ2-1
CDR3 protein: CSVEWREAYNEQFF

D gene: NA
V gene: TRBV12-5
J gene: TRBJ1-1
CDR3 protein: CASGSSPRTEAFF

D gene: NA
V gene: TRBV10-2
J gene: TRBJ2-3
CDR3 protein: CASSDGEWDNGTDTQYF

D gene: TRBD1
V gene: TRBV7-2
J gene: TRBJ2-7
CDR3 protein: CASSLGTGPYEQYF

D gene: NA
V gene: TRBV6-5
J gene: TRBJ1-1
CDR3 protein: CASNAPEGHTEAFF

D gene: NA
V gene: TRBV10-1
J gene: TRBJ1-4
CDR3 protein: CASSEQQGNEKLFF

D gene: NA
V gene: TRBV19
J gene: TRBJ2-5
CDR3 protein: CASSISDASPAETQYF

D gene: TRBD1
V gene: TRBV5-1
J gene: TRBJ2-3
CDR3 protein: CASSLASGGTDTQYF

D gene: TRBD1
V gene: TRBV18
J gene: TRBJ1-1
CDR3 protein: CASSPPTTGPYTEAFF

D gene: TRBD2
V gene: TRBV7-2
J gene: TRBJ2-7
CDR3 protein: CASSTTGTSAYEQYF

D gene: NA
V gene: TRBV11-2
J gene: TRBJ2-7
CDR3 protein: CASSPTEAPEQYF

D gene: NA
V gene: TRBV28
J gene: TRBJ1-5
CDR3 protein: CASSFQGVGNQPQHF

D gene: NA
V gene: TRBV4-3
J gene: TRBJ2-1
CDR3 protein: CASSQDRAWEQFF

D gene: NA
V gene: TRBV4-3
J gene: TRBJ2-3
CDR3 protein: CASSQRLTLTDTQYF

D gene: NA
V gene: TRBV27
J gene: TRBJ2-1
CDR3 protein: CASSLGAGQFF

D gene: NA
V gene: TRBV5-6
J gene: TRBJ1-2
CDR3 protein: CASSSELDYGYTF

D gene: NA
V gene: TRBV7-9
J gene: TRBJ2-7
CDR3 protein: CASSLTYEQYF

D gene: TRBD2
V gene: TRBV6-4
J gene: TRBJ2-2
CDR3 protein: CARGLAGGPDTGELFF

D gene: TRBD1
V gene: TRBV28
J gene: TRBJ1-5
CDR3 protein: CASSSTGGLDQPQHF

D gene: NA
V gene: TRBV19
J gene: TRBJ2-3
CDR3 protein: CASSIAGTQTSTDTQYF

D gene: NA
V gene: TRBV9
J gene: TRBJ2-7
CDR3 protein: CASSVGIQSSEQYF

D gene: NA
V gene: TRBV7-9
J gene: TRBJ2-3
CDR3 protein: CASSPPPGDTQYF

D gene: TRBD1
V gene: TRBV2
J gene: TRBJ1-5
CDR3 protein: CASSAGTGHQPQHF

D gene: TRBD2
V gene: TRBV9
J gene: TRBJ2-1
CDR3 protein: CASSAPGTSGVNEQFF

D gene: TRBD2
V gene: TRBV29-1
J gene: TRBJ2-3
CDR3 protein: CSVGDSGRNLDTQYF

D gene: TRBD2
V gene: TRBV10-2
J gene: TRBJ2-7
CDR3 protein: CATSAGTSGSRSYEQYF

D gene: NA
V gene: TRBV25-1
J gene: TRBJ1-1
CDR3 protein: CASSEHGDTEAFF

D gene: NA
V gene: TRBV6-5
J gene: TRBJ2-7
CDR3 protein: CASSYSGDSSYEQYF

D gene: NA
V gene: TRBV7-9
J gene: TRBJ1-1
CDR3 protein: CASSLGSGIAEAFF

D gene: TRBD2
V gene: TRBV10-2
J gene: TRBJ2-7
CDR3 protein: CASTGGGLSYEQYF

D gene: NA
V gene: TRBV5-1
J gene: TRBJ2-5
CDR3 protein: CASSSPTSPEETQYF

D gene: NA
V gene: TRBV2
J gene: TRBJ1-1
CDR3 protein: CASKGGLTEAFF

D gene: NA
V gene: TRBV4-1
J gene: TRBJ2-7
CDR3 protein: CASSQDLRVGQYF

D gene: TRBD1
V gene: TRBV4-1
J gene: TRBJ1-2
CDR3 protein: CASSPSQGGSYGYTF

D gene: TRBD2
V gene: TRBV2
J gene: TRBJ2-5
CDR3 protein: CASKAGASQETQYF

D gene: TRBD2
V gene: TRBV7-9
J gene: TRBJ2-2
CDR3 protein: CASSFGGATGELFF

D gene: TRBD1
V gene: TRBV10-3
J gene: TRBJ2-5
CDR3 protein: CAISESTGQGLETQYF

D gene: NA
V gene: TRBV6-5
J gene: TRBJ2-2
CDR3 protein: CASSYAGETGELFF

D gene: TRBD2
V gene: TRBV6-5
J gene: TRBJ2-7
CDR3 protein: CASSLGLAGDEQYF

D gene: TRBD1
V gene: TRBV10-3
J gene: TRBJ2-7
CDR3 protein: CAISESIGTGGWYEQYF

D gene: NA
V gene: TRBV9
J gene: TRBJ1-1
CDR3 protein: CASSGSAPEAFF

D gene: TRBD2
V gene: TRBV2
J gene: TRBJ2-1
CDR3 protein: CASSAGGEPYNEQFF

D gene: NA
V gene: TRBV7-9
J gene: TRBJ1-5
CDR3 protein: CASSSKGQPQHF